This passage covers 21 T cell receptor beta chains from one sample sequenced in a study of cytomegalovirus exposure and HLA in healthy donors. Both 60 Vbeta primers and 13 Jbeta primers went into the PCR. Produced via immunoSEQ multiplex PCR; TCRdb's table is partial and in-frame only. Here the sample spans roughly 130,000 clones, 75% to 85% being singletons. Input material: PBMCs. All receptors derive from a man in his late teens or twenties in good health and CMV-seronegative.

The J gene is TRBJ2-4, the V gene TRBV28, with TRBD2 matching 12 bases. Germline V gene sequence: CDR1 MDHEN, CDR2 SYDVKM. There are 16 residues in the CDR3. Trimming took 11 bases from V and 8 from J; bases not matched to a gene: 16. This CDR3 is CASSTRTSGIGHIQYF. The DNA of the CDR3 is TGTGCCTCAAGCACTAGGACTAGCGGGATCGGACACATTCAGTACTTC.

The rearrangement joins TRBV10-1 to TRBJ2-3, with D tentatively TRBD1 (6 bases). Germline-derived CDR1 and CDR2 are WNHNN and SYGVQD (reference sequence). The CDR3 runs to 15 residues. V gave up 5 bases and J gave up 2 bases, with 14 bases separating them. As DNA, the CDR3 is TGCGCCAGCAGTTTAGGACAGAAAGTCACAGATACGCAGTATTTT. Translating it yields CASSLGQKVTDTQYF.

The chain has TRBV28 and TRBJ1-1, with D perhaps TRBD1 (5 bases). Germline CDR1 and CDR2: MDHEN and SYDVKM. The CDR3 runs 15 residues. Trimming took 7 bases from V and 5 from J, leaving 20 bases between them. As DNA, the CDR3 is TGTGCCAGCACTGAAGGTAGGGGTCTTTGGACTGAAGCTTTCTTT. Protein: CASTEGRGLWTEAFF. Filled out from reference TRBV28 and TRBJ1-1, the complete variable domain reads DVKVTQSSRYLVKRTGEKVFLECVQDMDHENMFWYRQDPGLGLRLIYFSYDVKMKEKGDIPEGYSVSREKKERFSLILESASTNQTSMYLCASTEGRGLWTEAFFGQGTRLTVV.

This clone was seen only once. The chain recombines TRBV19 with TRBJ2-1; TRBD2 aligns across 10 bases. V trimming: 5 bases; J trimming: 5 bases; junction bases outside the gene matches: 3. Germline V lookup: CDR1 LNHDA, CDR2 SQIVND (reference sequence). This CDR3 has 14 residues. The CDR3 DNA reads as TGTGCCAGTAGTTTCGGACTAGCGGACAATGAGCAGTTCTTC. It translates to CASSFGLADNEQFF.

Concerning this clone itself: One end of the junction fails to match germline, which may point to a read error. V and J are TRBV12-5 and TRBJ2-1; maybe TRBD1 (5 bases). This CDR3 spans 15 amino acids. Germline V gene data show CDR1 as LGHNT and CDR2 as FRNRAP. The CDR3 is CASGLVRSRASIVVF. Here the CDR3 DNA reads TGTGCTAGTGGTTTGGTACGTTCCAGGGCCTCGATCGTTGTCTTC.

The chain recombines TRBV27 with TRBJ2-4; 8 bases are a match to TRBD2. Trimming at V came to 6 bases and at J to 8 bases, leaving 6 bases not matched to a gene. Germline lookup yields CDR1 MNHEY and CDR2 SMNVEV (reference sequence). The CDR3 length is 13 residues. CDR3 in amino acids: CASRGSGRDIQYF. The CDR3, as DNA: TGTGCCAGCAGGGGGAGCGGGAGAGACATTCAGTACTTC.

The chain is built from TRBV9 and TRBJ2-1; D unclear. CDR1 and CDR2 (germline): SGDLS, YYNGEE. This CDR3 region has 13 residues. The V end was cut by 3 bases, the J end by 8 bases, with 12 bases between. CDR3 coding DNA: TGTGCCAGCAGCGCTCCCTCTGTCCATGAGCAGTTCTTC. As protein: CASSAPSVHEQFF.

V and J are TRBV27 and TRBJ2-1; D perhaps matches TRBD2 (7 bases). CDR3 length equals 14 residues. Trimming cost V 7 bases and J 9 bases, with 19 bases left between them. The germline CDR1 and CDR2 sequences are MNHEY and SMNVEV (reference sequence). The CDR3, as DNA: TGTGCCAGCAAAGGGAGGGGGGGTCGGGGTGAGCAGTTCTTC. Residues: CASKGRGGRGEQFF.

This clone was observed a single time. V gene TRBV10-3 combines with J gene TRBJ1-5; 8 bases are shared with TRBD1. The germline V gene encodes CDR1 ENHRY and CDR2 SYGVKD. This CDR3 is 17 amino acids long. V gave up 2 bases and J gave up 4 bases; unmatched junction bases: 10. CDR3 DNA: TGTGCCATCAGTGAGGGTACCGGGACAGGAAATAATCAGCCCCAGCATTTT. This gives the protein CAISEGTGTGNNQPQHF.

This chain joins TRBV10-2 and TRBJ2-7; TRBD2 matches at 8 bases. Trimming cost V 7 bases and J 4 bases; bases outside gene matches: 12. The CDR3 contains 15 residues. Germline V gene lookup returns CDR1 WSHSY and CDR2 SAAADI. The CDR3 DNA follows: TGCGCCAGCACCGTGGGGACTAGACCCCCATACGAGCAGTACGTC. Translating gives CASTVGTRPPYEQYV.

The V gene is TRBV5-1, the J gene TRBJ2-1; possibly TRBD1 for D (6 bases). V was shortened by 2 bases and J by 7 bases, with 22 bases between the two germline ends. This CDR3 has 17 amino acids. Germline CDR1 reads SGHRS; CDR2 reads YFSETQ. The CDR3 sequence is CASSLPLSGDRSNEQFF. In DNA, the CDR3 is TGCGCCAGCAGCTTACCTCTTTCAGGGGATCGATCGAATGAGCAGTTCTTC. The variable domain in full, completed from reference TRBV5-1 and TRBJ2-1, reads KAGVTQTPRYLIKTRGQQVTLSCSPISGHRSVSWYQQTPGQGLQFLFEYFSETQRNKGNFPGRFSGRQFSNSRSEMNVSTLELGDSALYLCASSLPLSGDRSNEQFFGPGTRLTVL.

The table lists this clone with a count of one. The chain employs TRBV18 and TRBJ2-3; D possibly corresponds to TRBD1 (6 bases). The CDR3 length is 14 residues. Deletions cut 2 bases from V and 6 bases from J, with 12 bases between. The germline V gene encodes CDR1 KGHSH and CDR2 LQKENI. CDR3 residues: CASSPGTGLDTQYF. CDR3 nucleotide sequence: TGTGCCAGCTCACCAGGCACAGGGCTGGATACGCAGTATTTT.

V gene TRBV10-3 combines with J gene TRBJ2-5; TRBD2 aligns across 11 bases. Judging by the DNA end, TRBJ2-7 fits better; the J call may be wrong. Per the germline V gene, CDR1 is ENHRY and CDR2 is SYGVKD. The CDR3 has 15 amino acids. The CDR3 protein is CAISGGTSGDYEQYF. In DNA form, the CDR3 reads TGTGCCATCAGTGGAGGGACTAGCGGAGACTACGAGCAGTACTTC.

The chain uses TRBV11-3 and TRBJ2-1; no clear D gene. Germline-derived CDR1 and CDR2 are SGHNT and YENEEA. The CDR3 sequence is 12 residues long. The V end was cut by 0 bases, the J end by 10 bases, with 7 bases between. CDR3 in DNA: TGTGCCAGCAGCTTAGATCTAGTCGAGCAGTTCTTC. As protein: CASSLDLVEQFF.

The CDR3, as DNA: TGTGCCAGCAGCCAAGATGGGACATTGAACACTGAAGCTTTCTTT. Amino acids: CASSQDGTLNTEAFF. The chain combines TRBV11-2 with TRBJ1-1; a possible D gene is TRBD1 (6 bases). V lost 5 bases and J 0 bases, leaving 13 bases between the germline ends. The CDR3 length is 15 residues. Germline lookup yields CDR1 SGHAT and CDR2 FQNNGV.

This chain connects TRBV7-2 to TRBJ2-3; D not resolved. The ends were cut back, 5 bases at V and 2 bases at J, with 5 bases in the middle. The CDR3 has 12 residues. The germline CDR1 and CDR2 sequences are SGHTA and FQGNSA. The CDR3 nucleotides are TGTGCCAGCAGCCACTACACAGATACGCAGTATTTT. It yields the protein CASSHYTDTQYF. Supplemented by reference TRBV7-2 and TRBJ2-3, the full variable domain reads GAGVSQSPSNKVTEKGKDVELRCDPISGHTALYWYRQSLGQGLEFLIYFQGNSAPDKSGLPSDRFSAERTGGSVSTLTIQRTQQEDSAVYLCASSHYTDTQYFGPGTRLTVL.

This clone was picked up one time. The chain employs TRBV28 and TRBJ1-1, with D perhaps TRBD1 (6 bases). CDR1 is MDHEN, CDR2 SYDVKM, per germline. Trimming left V 4 bases short and J 0 bases short, with 9 bases between. The CDR3 sequence is 14 residues long. CDR3 region: CASSSGDLNTEAFF. DNA for the CDR3: TGTGCCAGCAGTTCAGGGGATCTGAACACTGAAGCTTTCTTT. Complete variable domain (other parts from reference TRBV28 and TRBJ1-1): DVKVTQSSRYLVKRTGEKVFLECVQDMDHENMFWYRQDPGLGLRLIYFSYDVKMKEKGDIPEGYSVSREKKERFSLILESASTNQTSMYLCASSSGDLNTEAFFGQGTRLTVV.

The chain has TRBV9 and TRBJ2-5, with 10 nucleotides matching TRBD1. The CDR3 runs to 15 residues. V trimming: 4 bases; J trimming: 1 base; junction bases outside the gene matches: 4. The germline CDR1 and CDR2 sequences are SGDLS and YYNGEE. The CDR3 region is CASSMTGGGQETQYF. For the CDR3, the DNA is TGTGCCAGCAGCATGACAGGGGGCGGCCAAGAGACCCAGTACTTC.

The chain employs TRBV19 and TRBJ2-7, with 14 bases matching TRBD2. With 5 bases clipped from V and 3 bases from J, the junction kept 12 bases outside the gene matches. Germline CDR1 LNHDA, CDR2 SQIVND (reference sequence). This CDR3 region has 18 residues. CDR3 DNA: TGTGCCAGTAGTCCGGGCGGGACTAGCGGGAGCCTTGGCTACGAGCAGTACTTC. It encodes CASSPGGTSGSLGYEQYF. Full variable domain (missing parts from reference TRBV19 and TRBJ2-7): DGGITQSPKYLFRKEGQNVTLSCEQNLNHDAMYWYRQDPGQGLRLIYYSQIVNDFQKGDIAEGYSVSREKKESFPLTVTSAQKNPTAFYLCASSPGGTSGSLGYEQYFGPGTRLTVT.

V usage is TRBV6-5 and J usage is TRBJ1-5; D is uncertain. Trimming left V 0 bases short and J 1 base short, with 7 bases between. This CDR3 has 15 residues. The V gene's germline CDR1 is MNHEY and CDR2 SVGAGI. The CDR3 here is CASSYSTQSNQPQHF. DNA of the CDR3: TGTGCCAGCAGTTACTCGACACAGAGCAATCAGCCCCAGCATTTT.

The chain employs TRBV27 and TRBJ2-3, with 15 nucleotides matching TRBD2. The CDR3 is made up of 17 amino acids. The trim removed 7 bases at V and 3 bases at J, leaving 8 bases unmatched. Germline V gives CDR1 MNHEY, CDR2 SMNVEV (reference sequence). CDR3: CASNPLGTSGRTDTQYF. The CDR3 DNA follows: TGTGCCAGCAACCCCCTCGGGACTAGCGGGAGGACAGATACGCAGTATTTT.